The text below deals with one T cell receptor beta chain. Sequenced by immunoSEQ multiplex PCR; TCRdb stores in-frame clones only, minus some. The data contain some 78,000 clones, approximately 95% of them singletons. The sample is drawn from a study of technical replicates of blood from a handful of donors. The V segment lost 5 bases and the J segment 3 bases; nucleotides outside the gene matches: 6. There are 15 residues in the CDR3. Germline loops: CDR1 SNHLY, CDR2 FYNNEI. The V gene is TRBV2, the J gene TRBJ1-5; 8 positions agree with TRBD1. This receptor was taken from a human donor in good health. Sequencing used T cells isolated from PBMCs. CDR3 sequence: CASSLDRVDNQPQHF. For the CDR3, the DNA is TGTGCCAGCAGTCTGGACAGGGTTGACAATCAGCCCCAGCATTTT. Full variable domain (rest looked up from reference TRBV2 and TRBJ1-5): EPEVTQTPSHQVTQMGQEVILRCVPISNHLYFYWYRQILGQKVEFLVSFYNNEISEKSEIFDDQFSVERPDGSNFTLKIRSTKLEDSAMYFCASSLDRVDNQPQHFGDGTRLSIL.